Listed here is a single TCR beta chain. The record originates from a study of Ad26.COV2.S vaccination and SARS-CoV-2 variants. As for treatment: some 20 received Ad26.COV2.S at low or high dose, single or two shots; roughly five received placebo; per-sample allocation not given. The study sampled participants on day 63 after the first vaccine or placebo injection. Libraries were prepared by immunoSEQ multiplex PCR; TCRdb keeps only in-frame clonotypes and omits some of them. The sample lists hundreds of thousands of clones; around 89% were seen once. This CDR3 comprises 14 residues. Per the germline V gene, CDR1 is MNHEY and CDR2 is SMNVEV (reference sequence). V was cut by 1 base and J by 1 base, with 7 bases left in between.

The chain has TRBV27 and TRBJ1-2; D gene uncertain. This TCR was sampled from a person between 18 and 60 years old who received the Ad26.COV2.S COVID-19 vaccine or a placebo. This material consisted of peripheral blood, taken in a trial of Ad26.COV2.S vaccine versus placebo. CDR3 sequence (DNA): TGTGCCAGCAGTTTATATCCGGGTAACTATGGCTACACCTTC. It specifies CASSLYPGNYGYTF.